The clone carrying this T cell receptor (beta chain) was recorded at least ten times. The germline V gene has CDR1 SGHTA and CDR2 FQGNSA. The CDR3 consists of 14 residues. V shed 7 bases and J shed 5 bases, with 15 bases lying between them. TCRdb called the RT-PCR reads again in MiXCR, with one record for every CDR3 protein. The sample consists of more than 600,000 distinct CDR3 sequences, approximately 15% of them appearing once. The rearrangement links TRBV7-2 to TRBJ2-1; D possibly uses TRBD1 or TRBD2 (5 bases each). Sequences were obtained from memory CD4+ T cells from blood. The receptor comes from a female donor in good health, serving as a healthy control. DNA for the CDR3: TGTGCCAGCATCGGGACCGTGGGGCACAATGAGCAGTTCTTC. It is translated as CASIGTVGHNEQFF.